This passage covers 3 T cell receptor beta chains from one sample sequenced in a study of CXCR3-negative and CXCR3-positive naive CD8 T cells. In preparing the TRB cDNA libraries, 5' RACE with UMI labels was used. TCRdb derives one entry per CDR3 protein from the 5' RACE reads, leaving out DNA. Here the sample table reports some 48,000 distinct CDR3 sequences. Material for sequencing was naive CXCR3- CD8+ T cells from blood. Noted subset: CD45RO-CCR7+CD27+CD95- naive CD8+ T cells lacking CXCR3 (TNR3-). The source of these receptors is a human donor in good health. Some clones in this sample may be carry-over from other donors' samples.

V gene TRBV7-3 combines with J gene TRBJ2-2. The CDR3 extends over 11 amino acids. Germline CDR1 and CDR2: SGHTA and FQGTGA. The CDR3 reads CASSLGRELFF.

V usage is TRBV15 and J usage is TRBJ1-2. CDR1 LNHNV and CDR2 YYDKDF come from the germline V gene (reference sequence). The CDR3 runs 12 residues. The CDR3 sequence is CATSRENQGYTF.

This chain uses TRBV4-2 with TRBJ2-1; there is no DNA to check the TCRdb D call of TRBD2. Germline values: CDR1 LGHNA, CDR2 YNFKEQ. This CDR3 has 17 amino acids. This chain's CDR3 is CASSQRDYQSSYNEQFF.